This T cell receptor beta chain was observed in a study of control samples from healthy donors and cancer patients. Data came from immunoSEQ multiplex PCR; TCRdb stores just in-frame clones and leaves some out. The table includes under 200,000 clones, 88% detected once. This TCR came from a woman aged 25 to 45 in good health. Sequencing input: blood.

This CDR3 reads CASSLWLGGAGTDTQYF. The CDR3 DNA is TGTGCCAGCAGTTTATGGCTCGGGGGGGCTGGCACAGATACGCAGTATTTT. The V gene is TRBV27, the J gene TRBJ2-3; 8 nucleotides agree with TRBD2. This CDR3 comprises 17 residues. V lost 1 base and J lost 1; bases outside the gene matches: 7. Per germline, CDR1 MNHEY and CDR2 SMNVEV (reference sequence).